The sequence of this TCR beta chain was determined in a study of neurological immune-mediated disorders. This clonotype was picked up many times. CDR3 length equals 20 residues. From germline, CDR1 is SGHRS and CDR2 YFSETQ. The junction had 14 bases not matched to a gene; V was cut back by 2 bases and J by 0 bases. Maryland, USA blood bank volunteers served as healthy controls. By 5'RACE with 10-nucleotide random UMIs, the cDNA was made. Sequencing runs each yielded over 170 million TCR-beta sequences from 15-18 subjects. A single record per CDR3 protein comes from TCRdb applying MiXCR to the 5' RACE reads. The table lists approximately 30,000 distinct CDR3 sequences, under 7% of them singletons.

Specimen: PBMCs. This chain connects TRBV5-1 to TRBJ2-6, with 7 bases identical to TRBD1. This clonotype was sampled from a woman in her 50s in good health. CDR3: CASSFLPAGTVLSGANVLTF. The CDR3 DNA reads TGCGCCAGCAGCTTCCTCCCGGCCGGGACAGTGCTCTCTGGGGCCAACGTCCTGACTTTC.